The clone carrying this TCR beta chain was seen a few times. The antigen remains undetermined. Genomic DNA, serving as template, underwent TCR beta VDJ and CDR3 profiling. TCRdb reprocessed the reads via MiXCR and lists one record per CDR3 protein. The data show roughly 220,000 distinct CDR3 sequences, 65% seen once. The entry originates in a study of CD8+CD57+ T cells in acquired aplastic anemia. For the study at large: The DNA of sorted CD4+ and CD8+ cells averaged roughly 3.2 ug.

Trimming cost V 4 bases and J 5 bases, with 19 bases left between them. Germline V lookup: CDR1 SGDLS, CDR2 YYNGEE. CDR3 length: 15 amino acids. CD8+CD57+ cell expansion had been shown by flow cytometry in patients chosen for sequencing. Study-level points and caveats: In common between the patients and the controls were approximately 28 CD8+ CDR3 sequences. The CD8+ Simpson's diversity of patients and controls was not significantly different.

Sequencing was carried out using sorted CD4+, CD8+, or CD8+CD57+ T cells (not recorded which) from PBMCs. The gene calls are TRBV9 and TRBJ2-7; D possibly uses TRBD1 or TRBD2 (5 bases each). The sequence was obtained from a human donor with aplastic anemia. CDR3 coding DNA: TGTGCCAGCAGCCCCCAGTCCGGGACCACGCACGAGCAGTACTTC. Amino acids: CASSPQSGTTHEQYF.